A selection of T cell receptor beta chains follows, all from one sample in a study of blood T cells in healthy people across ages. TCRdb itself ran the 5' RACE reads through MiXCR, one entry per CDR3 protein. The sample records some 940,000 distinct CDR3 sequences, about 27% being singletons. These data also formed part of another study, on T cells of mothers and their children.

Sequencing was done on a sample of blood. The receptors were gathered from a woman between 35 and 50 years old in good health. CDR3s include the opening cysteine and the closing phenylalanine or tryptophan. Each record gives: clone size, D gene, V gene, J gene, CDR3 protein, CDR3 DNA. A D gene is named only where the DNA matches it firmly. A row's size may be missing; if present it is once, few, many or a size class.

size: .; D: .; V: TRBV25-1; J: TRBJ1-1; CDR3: CASRAHGAVRAFF; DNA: TGTGCCAGCAGAGCCCACGGTGCAGTTCGTGCTTTCTTT
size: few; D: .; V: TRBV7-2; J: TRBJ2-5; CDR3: CASSLARGQIETQYF; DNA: TGTGCCAGCAGCTTAGCGCGGGGGCAGATAGAGACCCAGTACTTC
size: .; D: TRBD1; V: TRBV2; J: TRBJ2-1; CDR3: CASSGQGYEQFF; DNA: TGTGCCAGCAGTGGACAGGGTTATGAGCAGTTCTTC
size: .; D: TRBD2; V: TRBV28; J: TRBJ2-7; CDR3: CASVAGGSYEQYF; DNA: TGTGCCAGCGTCGCGGGGGGCTCCTACGAGCAGTACTTC
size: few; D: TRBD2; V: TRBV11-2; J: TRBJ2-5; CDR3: CASSSPSTGGEETQYF; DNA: TGTGCCAGCAGCAGTCCTTCTACGGGGGGGGAAGAGACCCAGTACTTC
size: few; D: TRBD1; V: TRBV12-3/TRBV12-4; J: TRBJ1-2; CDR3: CASSTGQGGVYYGYTF; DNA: TGTGCCAGCAGTACCGGACAGGGCGGTGTGTACTATGGCTACACCTTC
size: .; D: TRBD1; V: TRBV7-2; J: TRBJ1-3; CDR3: CASSPGNGRGDNTIYF; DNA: TGTGCCAGCAGCCCCGGTAATGGCAGGGGGGACAACACCATATATTTT
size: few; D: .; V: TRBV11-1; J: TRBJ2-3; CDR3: CASGQVGHTDTQYF; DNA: TGTGCCAGCGGCCAGGTTGGACACACAGATACGCAGTATTTT
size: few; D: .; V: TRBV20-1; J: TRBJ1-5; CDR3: CSARNLKGNQPQHF; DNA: TGCAGTGCTAGGAACCTTAAGGGCAATCAGCCCCAGCATTTT
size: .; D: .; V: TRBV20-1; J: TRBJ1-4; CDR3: CSAIGGGANEKLFF; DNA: TGCAGTGCTATAGGCGGTGGCGCTAATGAAAAACTGTTTTTT
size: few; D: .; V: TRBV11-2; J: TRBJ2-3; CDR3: CASSLHGSSRDGHPDTQYF; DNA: TGTGCCAGCAGCTTGCATGGGTCCAGCAGGGATGGCCATCCAGATACGCAGTATTTT
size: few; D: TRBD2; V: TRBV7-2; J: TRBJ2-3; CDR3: CASSSLAGGVDTQYF; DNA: TGTGCCAGCAGCTCACTAGCGGGGGGGGTAGATACGCAGTATTTT
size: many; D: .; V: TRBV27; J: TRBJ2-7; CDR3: CASSFLSGSSYEQYF; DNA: TGTGCCAGCAGTTTTCTCTCGGGGAGCTCCTACGAGCAGTACTTC
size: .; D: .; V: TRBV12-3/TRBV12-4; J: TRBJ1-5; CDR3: CASSWGDINQPQHF; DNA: TGTGCCAGCAGTTGGGGAGATATCAATCAGCCCCAGCATTTT
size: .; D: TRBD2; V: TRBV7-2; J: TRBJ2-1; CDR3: CASSRRGGNNEQFF; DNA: TGTGCCAGCAGCCGGCGGGGGGGGAACAATGAGCAGTTCTTC
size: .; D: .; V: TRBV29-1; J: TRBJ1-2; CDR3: CSADNGYTF; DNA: TGCAGCGCCGACAACGGCTACACCTTC
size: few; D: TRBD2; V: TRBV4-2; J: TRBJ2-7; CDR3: CASSQDWTSGSYEQYF; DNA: TGTGCCAGCAGCCAAGATTGGACTAGCGGGAGCTACGAGCAGTACTTC
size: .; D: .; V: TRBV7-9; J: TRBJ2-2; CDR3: CASSGRDISTRSNTGELFF; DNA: TGTGCCAGCAGCGGAAGGGACATTTCGACCCGATCGAACACCGGGGAGCTGTTTTTT
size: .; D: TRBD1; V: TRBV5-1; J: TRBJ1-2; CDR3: CASRETGSGGYTF; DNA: TGCGCCAGCAGAGAGACAGGGTCGGGTGGCTACACCTTC
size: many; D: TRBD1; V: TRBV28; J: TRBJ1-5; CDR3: CASRTRKGASGQPQHF; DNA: TGTGCCAGCAGGACCCGGAAGGGGGCCTCCGGGCAGCCCCAGCATTTT
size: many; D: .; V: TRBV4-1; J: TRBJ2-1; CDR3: CASSQSPTIYEQFF; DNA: TGCGCCAGCAGCCAATCCCCTACAATATATGAGCAGTTCTTC
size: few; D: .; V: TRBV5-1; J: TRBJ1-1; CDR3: CASSLEQGISVTEAFF; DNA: TGCGCCAGCAGCTTGGAGCAGGGGATTAGCGTCACTGAAGCTTTCTTT
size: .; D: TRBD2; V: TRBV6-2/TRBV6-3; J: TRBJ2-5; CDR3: CASSYSSGTDQETQYF; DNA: TGTGCCAGCAGTTACTCGAGCGGGACGGACCAAGAGACCCAGTACTTC
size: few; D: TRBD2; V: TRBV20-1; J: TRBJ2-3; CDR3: CSARAIGSSGATDTQYF; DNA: TGCAGTGCTAGAGCCATCGGATCTAGCGGAGCCACAGATACGCAGTATTTT
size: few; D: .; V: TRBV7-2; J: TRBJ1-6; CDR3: CASSLPGRRVNSPLHF; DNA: TGTGCCAGCAGCTTACCAGGCAGGAGAGTTAATTCACCCCTCCACTTT
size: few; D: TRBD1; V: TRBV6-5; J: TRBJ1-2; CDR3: CASSSGQGRIGYTF; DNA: TGTGCCAGCAGCTCTGGACAGGGTAGAATCGGCTACACCTTC
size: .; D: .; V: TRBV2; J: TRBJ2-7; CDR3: CASSPTLLLNEQYF; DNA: TGTGCCAGCAGTCCGACACTATTATTGAACGAGCAGTACTTC
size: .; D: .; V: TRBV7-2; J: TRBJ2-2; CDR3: CASSLAARELFF; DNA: TGTGCCAGCAGCTTAGCAGCGAGGGAGCTGTTTTTT
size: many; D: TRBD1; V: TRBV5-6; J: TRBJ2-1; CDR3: CASSREDRGSYNEQFF; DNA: TGTGCCAGCAGCCGCGAAGACAGGGGCTCCTACAATGAGCAGTTCTTC
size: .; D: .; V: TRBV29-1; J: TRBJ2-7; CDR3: CSVGGFRGTYGQYF; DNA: TGCAGCGTTGGGGGGTTTAGGGGCACCTACGGGCAGTACTTC
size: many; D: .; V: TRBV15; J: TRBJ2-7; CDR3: CATSRGYGGYSYEQYF; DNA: TGTGCCACCAGCAGGGGATACGGGGGATACTCCTACGAGCAGTACTTC
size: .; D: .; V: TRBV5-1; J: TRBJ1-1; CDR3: CASSNPGGEVGAFF; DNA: TGCGCCAGCAGCAACCCTGGTGGGGAGGTTGGAGCTTTCTTT
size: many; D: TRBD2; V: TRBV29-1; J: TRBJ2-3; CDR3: CSVGTSGGPTDTQYF; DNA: TGCAGCGTTGGGACTAGCGGGGGGCCTACAGATACGCAGTATTTT
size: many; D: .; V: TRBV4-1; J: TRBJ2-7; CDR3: CASSQGGFAYEQYF; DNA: TGCGCCAGCAGCCAAGGAGGGTTCGCCTACGAGCAGTACTTC
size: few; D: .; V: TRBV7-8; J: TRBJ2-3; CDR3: CASSLNSVVSDTQYF; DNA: TGTGCCAGCAGCTTAAATTCGGTGGTTTCGGATACGCAGTATTTT
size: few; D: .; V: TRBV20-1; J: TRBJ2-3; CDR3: CSARDQGSSGGIDTQYF; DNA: TGCAGTGCTAGAGATCAAGGCTCCTCCGGGGGAATAGATACGCAGTATTTT
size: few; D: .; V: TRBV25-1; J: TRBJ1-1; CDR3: CASSESRTPYEAFF; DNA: TGTGCCAGCAGTGAATCCCGGACACCCTATGAAGCTTTCTTT
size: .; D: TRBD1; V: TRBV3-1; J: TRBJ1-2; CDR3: CASSQWQGAEGYTF; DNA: TGTGCCAGCAGCCAATGGCAGGGGGCGGAGGGCTACACCTTC
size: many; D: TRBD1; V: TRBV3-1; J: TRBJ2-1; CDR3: CASNPGTGDSGEQFF; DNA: TGTGCCAGCAACCCCGGGACAGGGGATAGCGGTGAGCAGTTCTTC